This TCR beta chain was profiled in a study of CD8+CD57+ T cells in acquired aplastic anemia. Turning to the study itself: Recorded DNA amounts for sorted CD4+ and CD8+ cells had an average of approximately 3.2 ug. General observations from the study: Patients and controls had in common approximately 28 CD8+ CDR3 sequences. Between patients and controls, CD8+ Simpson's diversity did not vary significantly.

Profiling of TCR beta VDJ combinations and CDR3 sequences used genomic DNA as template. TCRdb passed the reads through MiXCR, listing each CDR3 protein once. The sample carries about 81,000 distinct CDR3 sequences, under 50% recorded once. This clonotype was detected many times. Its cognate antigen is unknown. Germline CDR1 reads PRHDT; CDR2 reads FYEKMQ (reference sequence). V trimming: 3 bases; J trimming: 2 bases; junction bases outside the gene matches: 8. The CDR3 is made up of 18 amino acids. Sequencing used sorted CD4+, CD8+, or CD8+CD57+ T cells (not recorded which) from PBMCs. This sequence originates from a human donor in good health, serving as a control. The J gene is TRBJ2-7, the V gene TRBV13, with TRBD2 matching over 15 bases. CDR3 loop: CASSFTDGLAGGTYEQYF. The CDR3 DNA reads TGTGCCAGCAGCTTTACCGACGGACTAGCGGGAGGGACCTACGAGCAGTACTTC.